This T cell receptor beta chain was obtained from a study of shared clonotypes between healthy human individuals. General study findings and limits: Larger richness was generally estimated for naive than memory subsets.

As to this clone: Its specificity is unknown.

It was roughly 190 ng DNA, 25,000 to 35,000 T cell genomes, that sorted-subset replicate PCRs used. In the authors' methods: Filtering of immunoSEQ junctional sequences could not match full-length read filtering. The protocol was immunoSEQ multiplex PCR, while the TCRdb copy is restricted to in-frame clones and leaves out a portion. V, J and clone size were drawn from that table, and D and trimming were deduced from the DNA. The top ten hold roughly 16% of the sample, which has about 320,000 clones, over 75% seen once. The sequence came from a man in his late teens or twenties in good health. Sequenced material: memory CD8+ T cells sorted from blood. Indicated subset: CD45RO+ cells pooled with CCR7-negative TemRA cells.

CDR3 sequence (DNA): TGTGCCAGCCCGAGCGGGACAAAAACCTACAATGAGCAGTTCTTC. Its translation is CASPSGTKTYNEQFF. The V call is TRBV6-1, the J call TRBJ2-1; TRBD2 might be the D (7 bases). V lost 8 bases and J 2 bases, leaving 16 bases between the germline ends. From germline, CDR1 is MNHNS and CDR2 SASEGT. The CDR3 contains 15 residues.